Each of the 18 T cell receptor beta chains below was sequenced from the same sample in a study of CD8 T cells in Susac syndrome. Reverse transcription of about 0.5 to 1 ug RNA was carried out with random hexamers. TCRdb re-analysed the immunoSEQ multiplex PCR reads in MiXCR, keeping a single row per CDR3 protein. The sample has over 140,000 distinct CDR3 sequences, roughly 94% seen once. The source material was CD4+ T cells from PBMCs. Receptors originate from a human donor with Susac syndrome.

This sequence joins TRBV12-3 or TRBV12-4 and TRBJ2-7; D not resolved. V lost 2 bases to trimming and J lost 7 bases, with 15 bases between them. CDR3 length: 14 amino acids. Here the CDR3 reads CASSLNGLTLEQYF. In DNA form, the CDR3 reads TGTGCCAGCAGTTTAAACGGCCTTACCCTGGAGCAGTACTTC.

This clonotype was observed once. J is TRBJ1-1 and V is TRBV20-1; no reliable D call. V dropped 0 bases and J dropped 1 base, with 6 bases sitting between them. Germline CDR1 reads DFQATT; CDR2 reads SNEGSKA (reference sequence). The CDR3 has 13 amino acids. Written as DNA, the CDR3 is TGCAGTGCTAGAGATCCAAGGAACACTGAAGCTTTCTTT. Its protein is CSARDPRNTEAFF.

The chain uses TRBV12-3 or TRBV12-4 and TRBJ1-1; D uncertain. The CDR3 contains 14 residues. V lost 6 bases and J lost 6, with 17 bases in between. The CDR3 bases are TGTGCCAGCAGCCCGGGCAGGCTTAACGCTGAAGCTTTCTTT. This sequence encodes CASSPGRLNAEAFF.

V gene TRBV2 combines with J gene TRBJ1-6, with 7 bases lining up with TRBD1. The germline V gene encodes CDR1 SNHLY and CDR2 FYNNEI. V lost 6 bases and J lost 7; bases outside the gene matches: 6. There are 14 residues in the CDR3. The CDR3 here is CASRQGLGNSPLHF. CDR3 nucleotides: TGTGCCAGCAGACAGGGGCTGGGGAATTCACCCCTCCACTTT.

CDR3 sequence: CASSLDSPYNEQFF. The DNA of the CDR3 is TGCGCCAGCAGCCTAGACAGCCCCTACAATGAGCAGTTCTTC. The chain links TRBV5-1 to TRBJ2-1, with D possibly matching TRBD1 (5 bases). Per the germline V gene, CDR1 is SGHRS and CDR2 is YFSETQ. This CDR3 comprises 14 residues. V lost 4 bases to trimming and J lost 2 bases, with 10 bases between them.

This clonotype was seen once. V usage is TRBV30 and J usage is TRBJ2-3; D gene ambiguous. CDR1 is GTSNPN, CDR2 SVGIG, per germline (reference sequence). The CDR3 length is 14 residues. Trimming cost V 2 bases and J 0 bases, with 9 bases left between them. CDR3 loop: CAWSPGRSTDTQYF. DNA of the CDR3: TGTGCCTGGAGTCCCGGCCGTAGCACAGATACGCAGTATTTT. The full variable domain, its missing parts supplied by reference TRBV30 and TRBJ2-3, is SQTIHQWPATLVQPVGSPLSLECTVEGTSNPNLYWYRQAAGRGLQLLFYSVGIGQISSEVPQNLSASRPQDRQFILSSKKLLLSDSGFYLCAWSPGRSTDTQYFGPGTRLTVL.

J is TRBJ1-4 and V is TRBV20-1, with no clear D. The V end was cut by 1 base, the J end by 10 bases, with 25 bases between. Germline V CDR1 and CDR2: DFQATT, SNEGSKA (reference sequence). The CDR3 is 17 amino acids. CDR3 in amino acids: CSARGMADTAKYGKLFF. The CDR3 nucleotides read TGCAGTGCTAGAGGAATGGCCGACACCGCGAAGTATGGAAAACTGTTTTTT.

The gene calls are TRBV28 and TRBJ1-6; TRBD1 might be the D (6 bases). The CDR3 length is 15 residues. Trimming removed 5 bases at V and 6 bases at J, with 14 bases between. CDR1 is MDHEN, CDR2 SYDVKM, per germline. In nucleotides, the CDR3 is TGTGCCAGCAGTCTACAGGGAGGGGGTAATTCACCCCTCCACTTT. Translated: CASSLQGGGNSPLHF.

A single count supports this clonotype. The rearrangement joins TRBV9 to TRBJ2-5, with a possible D match to TRBD2 (6 bases). Trimming shortened V by 0 bases and J by 4 bases, and 16 bases separated the two germline ends. The CDR3 consists of 16 residues. Per germline, CDR1 SGDLS and CDR2 YYNGEE. Here the CDR3 reads CASSVDFVGGVETQYF. The DNA for the CDR3 is TGTGCCAGCAGCGTAGATTTCGTTGGAGGGGTAGAGACCCAGTACTTC.

This clonotype has only one observation. For the CDR3, the DNA is TGTGCCAGCAGTTTACGACAAGGGGTGGGCACCGGGGAGCTGTTTTTT. Translation gives CASSLRQGVGTGELFF. The genes are TRBV27 and TRBJ2-2; D is possibly TRBD1 (5 bases). Per the germline V gene, CDR1 is MNHEY and CDR2 is SMNVEV (reference sequence). This CDR3 region has 16 residues. Trimming took 2 bases from V and 4 from J, leaving 14 bases between them.

As to this clonotype: A read error may account for a junction end that differs from germline. The chain uses TRBV20-1 and TRBJ1-3, with D maybe TRBD1 (5 bases). This CDR3 comprises 16 residues. Germline CDR1 is DFQATT and CDR2 is SNEGSKA (reference sequence). This chain's CDR3 is CSARDVQGNSENTIYF. In DNA form, the CDR3 reads TGCAGTGCTAGAGATGTCCAGGGAAACTCTGAAAACACCATATATTTT.

This chain connects TRBV5-1 to TRBJ2-1; 13 nucleotides line up with TRBD2. Germline lookup yields CDR1 SGHRS and CDR2 YFSETQ. Germline trimming cut 4 bases from V and 0 bases from J; bases unmatched to any gene: 4. The CDR3 is 17 residues long. CDR3 DNA sequence: TGCGCCAGCAGCACCGGGACTAGCGGGATCTCCTACAATGAGCAGTTCTTC. Translated, it gives CASSTGTSGISYNEQFF.

This rearrangement joins TRBV20-1 to TRBJ2-5, with a weak D call TRBD2 (5 bases). The CDR3 has 11 residues. Germline V gene sequence: CDR1 DFQATT, CDR2 SNEGSKA (reference sequence). Between the trimmed V and J ends, which lost 2 bases and 5 bases, there was a span of 6 bases. The DNA of the CDR3 is TGCAGTGCTAGACGGGGTGAGACCCAGTACTTC. This codes for CSARRGETQYF.

This clonotype was observed a single time. This chain links TRBV28 with TRBJ1-6; D unclear. V lost 10 bases to trimming and J lost 9 bases, with 13 bases between them. CDR1 MDHEN and CDR2 SYDVKM come from the germline V gene. The CDR3 totals 12 residues. The CDR3 DNA sequence: TGTGCCACAACAGCGAGTAGTTCACCCCTCCACTTT. This codes for CATTASSSPLHF.

The count of this clonotype is one. J is TRBJ2-7 and V is TRBV4-2; 10 bases match TRBD1. This CDR3 spans 14 amino acids. V lost 5 bases and J lost 2; bases outside the gene matches: 3. The germline V gene encodes CDR1 LGHNA and CDR2 YNFKEQ. Here the CDR3 reads CASSIGTGAYEQYF. DNA for the CDR3: TGTGCCAGCAGCATAGGGACAGGGGCCTACGAGCAGTACTTC.

The chain links TRBV30 to TRBJ2-7; D ambiguous. The CDR3 has 13 residues. CDR1 is GTSNPN and CDR2 is SVGIG in the germline V gene (reference sequence). V was pared by 2 bases and J by 6 bases, with 14 bases between. The DNA of the CDR3 is TGTGCCTGGAGTCGCGACCCGTCAGGCGAGCAGTACTTC. Its protein product is CAWSRDPSGEQYF.

The chain combines TRBV28 with TRBJ2-3; 8 bases align to TRBD1. V lost 2 bases to trimming and J lost 3 bases; unmatched junction nucleotides: 4. CDR1 and CDR2 (germline): MDHEN, SYDVKM. The CDR3 runs to 15 residues. Here the CDR3 DNA reads TGTGCCAGCAGTTTAAAGGGACAGGCTACAGATACGCAGTATTTT. Its protein product is CASSLKGQATDTQYF.

The V call is TRBV12-3 or TRBV12-4, the J call TRBJ1-2, with 8 bases aligning to TRBD1. V trimming: 6 bases; J trimming: 5 bases; junction bases outside the gene matches: 8. The CDR3 length is 14 residues. In DNA, the CDR3 is TGTGCCAGCAGCCAGACAGGGGCGGGGTATGGCTACACCTTC. It codes for CASSQTGAGYGYTF.